This T cell receptor (beta chain) was documented in a study of blood T cell repertoires in COVID-19. Germline loops: CDR1 MGHRA, CDR2 YSYEKL. CDR3 length: 14 residues. The J segment lost 6 bases and the V segment lost 4 bases, leaving 4 bases of the junction unmatched. The assay was immunoSEQ multiplex PCR, and TCRdb's table has in-frame clones only and misses some. The sample lists some 37,000 clones, around 90% occurring once. The sequence derives from a woman aged 70-85 years with acute or convalescent COVID-19. The chain employs TRBV4-1 and TRBJ1-5; the match to TRBD1 covers 9 bases. The sequenced sample was peripheral blood. The CDR3 DNA sequence: TGCGCCAGCAGCCGGGACAGGGATAGTCAGCCCCAGCATTTT. It codes for CASSRDRDSQPQHF.